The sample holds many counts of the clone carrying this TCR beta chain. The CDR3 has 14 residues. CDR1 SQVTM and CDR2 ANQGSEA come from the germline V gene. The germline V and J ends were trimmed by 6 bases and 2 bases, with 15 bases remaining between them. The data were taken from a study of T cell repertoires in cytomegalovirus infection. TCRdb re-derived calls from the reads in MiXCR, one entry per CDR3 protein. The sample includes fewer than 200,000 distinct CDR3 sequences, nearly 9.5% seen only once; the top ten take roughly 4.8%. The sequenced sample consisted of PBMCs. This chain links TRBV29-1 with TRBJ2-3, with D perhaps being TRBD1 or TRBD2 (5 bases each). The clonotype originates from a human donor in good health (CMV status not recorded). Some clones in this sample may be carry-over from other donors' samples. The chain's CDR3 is CSVPGRKITDTQYF. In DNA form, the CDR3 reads TGCAGCGTACCGGGACGCAAAATCACAGATACGCAGTATTTT.